This TCR beta chain stems from a study of cytomegalovirus exposure and HLA in healthy donors. Study at large: Early released data comprised around 80 million unique TCRs from HLA-typed donors. Overall study findings and caveats: Being indistinguishable, some V segments were excluded, TRBV6-2 and TRBV6-3 among them. According to a later analysis, most TCR beta chains associated with CMV appeared HLA-restricted.

About this clone itself: Its matching antigen is unknown.

These donors, healthy bone marrow donors, were studied. The germline gives CDR1 LNHDA, CDR2 SQIVND (reference sequence). CDR3 length: 11 amino acids. The ends lost 4 bases at V and 7 bases at J; junction bases unmatched: 0. The PCR was carried out with 60 Vbeta primers and 13 Jbeta primers. Assay used: immunoSEQ multiplex PCR; TCRdb lists only in-frame clones, some missing. The profile shows about 76,000 clones, roughly four fifths of them singletons. The sample comprised PBMCs. V and J are TRBV19 and TRBJ1-2, with 7 bases identical to TRBD1. The clonotype originates from a male donor in good health and CMV-seropositive. The CDR3 sequence is CASSTGGGYTF. CDR3 bases: TGTGCCAGTAGTACAGGGGGTGGCTACACCTTC.